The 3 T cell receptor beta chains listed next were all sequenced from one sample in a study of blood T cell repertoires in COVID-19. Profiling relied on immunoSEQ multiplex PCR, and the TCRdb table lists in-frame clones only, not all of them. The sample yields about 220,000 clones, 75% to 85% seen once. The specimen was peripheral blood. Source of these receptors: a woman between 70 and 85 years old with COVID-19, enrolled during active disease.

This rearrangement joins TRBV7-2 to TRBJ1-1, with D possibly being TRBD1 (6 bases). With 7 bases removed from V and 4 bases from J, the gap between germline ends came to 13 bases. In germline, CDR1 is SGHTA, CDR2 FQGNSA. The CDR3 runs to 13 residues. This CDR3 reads CASTLGQITEAFF. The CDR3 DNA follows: TGTGCCAGCACCCTAGGACAGATCACTGAAGCTTTCTTT.

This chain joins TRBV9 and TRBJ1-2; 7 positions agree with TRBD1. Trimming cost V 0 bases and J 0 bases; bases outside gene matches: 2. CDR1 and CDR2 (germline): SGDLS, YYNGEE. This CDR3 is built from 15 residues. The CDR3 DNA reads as TGTGCCAGCAGCGTAGTGGACAGGCCTAACTATGGCTACACCTTC. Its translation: CASSVVDRPNYGYTF. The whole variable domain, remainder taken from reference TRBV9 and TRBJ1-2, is DSGVTQTPKHLITATGQRVTLRCSPRSGDLSVYWYQQSLDQGLQFLIQYYNGEERAKGNILERFSAQQFPDLHSELNLSSLELGDSALYFCASSVVDRPNYGYTFGSGTRLTVV.

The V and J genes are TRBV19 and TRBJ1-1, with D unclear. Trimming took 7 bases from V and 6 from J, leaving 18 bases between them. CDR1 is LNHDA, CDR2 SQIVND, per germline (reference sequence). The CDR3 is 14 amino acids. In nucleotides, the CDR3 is TGTGCCAGTACCACGACCCTTATTCGGGCTGAAGCTTTCTTT. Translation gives CASTTTLIRAEAFF.